Reported below is one T cell receptor beta chain. The source of the sample is a study of blood T cell repertoires in COVID-19. Method: immunoSEQ multiplex PCR; TCRdb's copy keeps in-frame clones and lacks some. The profile shows under 150,000 clones, roughly 84% of them singletons. The CDR3 contains 14 residues. Trimming at V came to 5 bases and at J to 1 base, leaving 4 bases not matched to a gene. CDR1 SEHNR and CDR2 FQNEAQ come from the germline V gene (reference sequence). The sample taken for sequencing was PBMCs or T cells enriched from blood (not recorded which). V is TRBV7-9 and J is TRBJ1-1, with TRBD1 matching 7 bases. This TCR derives from a woman aged 45-59 years who had been exposed to COVID-19. CDR3 residues: CASSAGQPNTEAFF. CDR3 nucleotide sequence: TGTGCCAGCAGCGCGGGACAGCCGAACACTGAAGCTTTCTTT.